This T cell receptor beta chain originates from a study of T-cell reconstitution after alpha-beta-depleted transplantation in children (dated by TCRdb to 2016 to 2017). Regarding the study in general: Using TCR repertoire profiling, the study followed T-cell immune reconstitution in a quantitative way in children after TCRalphabeta/CD19-depleted allogeneic hematopoietic cell transplantation.

What the authors observed across the whole study: The apparently early alphabetaT-cell count recovery about two months after transplant was reportedly dependent on only several hundred rapidly expanded clones derived from non-depleted graft cells. In some patients, high TCRbeta diversity at day 60 was attributed to recipient T cells and intrathymic progenitors that had survived conditioning. Over subsequent months, a decline in hyperexpanded clone frequencies was noted, and after one year, T-cell counts and TCRbeta diversity were mostly ascribed to newly produced T cells.

This clonotype was seen many times. Its specific antigen is unknown. Base-call qualities are not available, and no considerably larger clone is one nucleotide away. The sample's treatment or condition label is to be understood as: allogeneic hematopoietic cell transplantation with graft depleted of TCRalphabeta T cells and CD19 B cells. The children who served as transplant recipients had been given grafts of TCRalphabeta/CD19-depleted allogeneic hematopoietic cells. Libraries were prepared through PCR. The sequencer was an Illumina HiSeq 2500. TCR libraries were prepared with molecular barcoding, using unique molecular identifiers to normalize TCRbeta repertoire quantification. Using fastp at Q25 and MiXCR, TCRdb reprocessed the public reads and kept productive beta chains. Rows are unified per CDR3 protein, each entry keeping the most common DNA and genes. Here the sample has about 590,000 distinct CDR3 sequences; roughly 13% occur a single time. The top ten constitute approximately 2.1% of the sample.

The sequence was collected from a male patient aged 5 to 17 who had a stem cell transplant for acute myeloid leukemia, so the T cells may come from the graft donor. The sequencing used PBMCs, mostly from graft donor cells, collected 360 days after TCRalphabeta/CD19-depleted stem cell transplant.

For the CDR3, the sequence is CSGQGAGTDTQYF. The DNA is as follows: TGCAGCGGGCAGGGGGCCGGCACAGATACGCAGTATTTT. The receptor chain draws on TRBV29-1 and TRBJ2-3; TRBD1 lines up with 8 middle nucleotides. For CDR1 and CDR2, the germline V gene lists SQVTM and ANQGSEA. The CDR3 starts with the cysteine, ends with the phenylalanine, and has 13 residues. The entry retains the CDR3 DNA only, 39 bases that are in frame from base 1. Compared with germline, V lacks 7 bases and J lacks 1 base; bases without a gene match: 4.